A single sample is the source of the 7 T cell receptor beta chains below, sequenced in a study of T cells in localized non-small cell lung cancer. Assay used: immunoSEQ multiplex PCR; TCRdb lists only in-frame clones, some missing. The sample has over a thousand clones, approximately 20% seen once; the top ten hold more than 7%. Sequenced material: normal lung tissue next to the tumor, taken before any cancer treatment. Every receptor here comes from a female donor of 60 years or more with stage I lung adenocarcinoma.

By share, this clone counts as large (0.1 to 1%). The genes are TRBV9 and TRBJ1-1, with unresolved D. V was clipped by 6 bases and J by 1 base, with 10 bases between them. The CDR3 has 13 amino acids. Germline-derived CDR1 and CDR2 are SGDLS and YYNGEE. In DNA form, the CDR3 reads TGTGCCAGCATTAGGGCCTGGAACACTGAAGCTTTCTTT. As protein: CASIRAWNTEAFF.

This chain's CDR3 is CASSHGPIYEQYF. The DNA of the CDR3 is TGTGCCAGCAGCCACGGACCGATATACGAGCAGTACTTC. This chain links TRBV6-8 with TRBJ2-7; D is uncertain. V was shortened by 6 bases and J by 4 bases, with 13 bases between the two germline ends. This CDR3 region has 13 residues. Germline V lookup: CDR1 MNHGY, CDR2 SAAAGT.

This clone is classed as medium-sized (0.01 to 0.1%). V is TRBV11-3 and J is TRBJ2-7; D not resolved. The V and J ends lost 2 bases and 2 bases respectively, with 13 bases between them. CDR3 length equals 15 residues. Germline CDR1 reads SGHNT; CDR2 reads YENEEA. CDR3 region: CASSLTNGLTYEQYF. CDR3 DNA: TGTGCCAGCAGCTTAACTAACGGTTTAACCTACGAGCAGTACTTC.

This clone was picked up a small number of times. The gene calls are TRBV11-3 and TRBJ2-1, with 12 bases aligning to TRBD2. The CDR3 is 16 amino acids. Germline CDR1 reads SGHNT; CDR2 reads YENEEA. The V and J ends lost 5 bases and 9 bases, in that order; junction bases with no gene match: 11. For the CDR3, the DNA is TGTGCCAGCAGCCAGGGGCTAGCGGGAGGGGACAGTGAGCAGTTCTTC. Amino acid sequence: CASSQGLAGGDSEQFF.

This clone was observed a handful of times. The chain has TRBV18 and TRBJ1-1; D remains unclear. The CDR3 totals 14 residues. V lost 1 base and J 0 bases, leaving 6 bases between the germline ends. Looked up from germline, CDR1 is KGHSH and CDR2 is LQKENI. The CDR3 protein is CASSPLQMNTEAFF. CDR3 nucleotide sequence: TGTGCCAGCTCACCACTGCAAATGAACACTGAAGCTTTCTTT.

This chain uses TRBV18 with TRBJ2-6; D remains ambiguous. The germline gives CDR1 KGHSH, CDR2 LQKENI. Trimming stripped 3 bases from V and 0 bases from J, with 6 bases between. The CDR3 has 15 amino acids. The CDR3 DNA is TGTGCCAGCTCACCGGGATTCTCTGGGGCCAACGTCCTGACTTTC. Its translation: CASSPGFSGANVLTF.

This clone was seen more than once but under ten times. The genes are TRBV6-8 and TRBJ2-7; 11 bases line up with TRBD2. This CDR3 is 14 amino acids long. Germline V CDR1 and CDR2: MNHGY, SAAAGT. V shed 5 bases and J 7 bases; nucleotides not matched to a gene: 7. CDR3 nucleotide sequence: TGTGCCAGCAGTACTCCTGCTAGCGGGAGGGAGCAGTACTTC. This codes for CASSTPASGREQYF.